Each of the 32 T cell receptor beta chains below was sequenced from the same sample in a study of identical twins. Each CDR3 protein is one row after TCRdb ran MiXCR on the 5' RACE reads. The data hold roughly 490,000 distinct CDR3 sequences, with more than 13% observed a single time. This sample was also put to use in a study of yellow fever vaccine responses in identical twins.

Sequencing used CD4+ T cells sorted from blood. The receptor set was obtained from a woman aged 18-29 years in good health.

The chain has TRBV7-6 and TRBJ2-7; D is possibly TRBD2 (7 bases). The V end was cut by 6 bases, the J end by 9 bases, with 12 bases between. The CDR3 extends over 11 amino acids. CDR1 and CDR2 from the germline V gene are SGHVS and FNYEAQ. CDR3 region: CASSSGEGQYF. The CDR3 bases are TGTGCCAGCAGTTCAGGGGAGGGGCAGTACTTC.

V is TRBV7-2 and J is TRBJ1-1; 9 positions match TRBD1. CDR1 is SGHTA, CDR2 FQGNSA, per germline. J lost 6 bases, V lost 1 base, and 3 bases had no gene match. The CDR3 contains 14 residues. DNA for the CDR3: TGTGCCAGCAGCTTAGGGACAGGGGTCCCTGAAGCTTTCTTT. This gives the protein CASSLGTGVPEAFF.

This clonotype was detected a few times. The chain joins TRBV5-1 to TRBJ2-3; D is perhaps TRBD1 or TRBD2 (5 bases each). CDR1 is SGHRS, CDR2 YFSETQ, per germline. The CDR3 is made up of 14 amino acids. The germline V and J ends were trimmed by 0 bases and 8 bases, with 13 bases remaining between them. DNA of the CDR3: TGCGCCAGCAGCTTGGCGCAGGGCGGAGGTACGCAGTATTTT. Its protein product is CASSLAQGGGTQYF. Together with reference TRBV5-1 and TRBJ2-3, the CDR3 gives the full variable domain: KAGVTQTPRYLIKTRGQQVTLSCSPISGHRSVSWYQQTPGQGLQFLFEYFSETQRNKGNFPGRFSGRQFSNSRSEMNVSTLELGDSALYLCASSLAQGGGTQYFGPGTRLTVL.

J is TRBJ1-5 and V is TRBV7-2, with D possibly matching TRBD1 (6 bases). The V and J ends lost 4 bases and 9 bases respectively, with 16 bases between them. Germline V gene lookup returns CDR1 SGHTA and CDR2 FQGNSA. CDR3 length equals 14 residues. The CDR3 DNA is TGTGCCAGCAGCTACTCAGGGGCCCTCGCGCCCCAGCATTTT. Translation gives CASSYSGALAPQHF.

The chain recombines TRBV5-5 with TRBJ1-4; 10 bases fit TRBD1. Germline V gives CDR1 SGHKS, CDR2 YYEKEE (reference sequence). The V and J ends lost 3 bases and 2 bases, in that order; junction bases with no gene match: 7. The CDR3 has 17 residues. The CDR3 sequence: CASSSGDRGWTNEKLFF. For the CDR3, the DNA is TGTGCCAGCAGCTCCGGGGACAGGGGTTGGACTAATGAAAAACTGTTTTTT.

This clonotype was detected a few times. The CDR3 sequence is CASSQLGDEQFF. As DNA, the CDR3 is TGTGCCAGCAGCCAACTAGGGGATGAGCAGTTCTTC. The chain employs TRBV3-1 and TRBJ2-1, with D perhaps TRBD1 (5 bases). This CDR3 contains 12 residues. V lost 2 bases, J lost 8 bases, and 7 bases lay in between. Germline CDR1 and CDR2: LGHDT and YNNKEL (reference sequence).

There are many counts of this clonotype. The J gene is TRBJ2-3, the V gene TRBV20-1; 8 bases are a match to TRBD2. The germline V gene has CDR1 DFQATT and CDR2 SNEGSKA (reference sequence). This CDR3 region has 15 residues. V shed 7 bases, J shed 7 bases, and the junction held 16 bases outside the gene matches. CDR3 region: CSVPSSREGSYTQYF. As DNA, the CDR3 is TGCAGTGTCCCCAGTTCCCGGGAGGGCTCCTATACGCAGTATTTT.

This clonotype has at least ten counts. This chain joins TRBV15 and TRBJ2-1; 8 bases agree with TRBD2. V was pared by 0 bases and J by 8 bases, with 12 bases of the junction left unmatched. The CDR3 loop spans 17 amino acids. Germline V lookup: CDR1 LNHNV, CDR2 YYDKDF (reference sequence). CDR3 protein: CATSRDLRGGTGDEQFF. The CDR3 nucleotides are TGTGCCACCAGCAGAGATCTCCGCGGGGGGACCGGTGATGAGCAGTTCTTC.

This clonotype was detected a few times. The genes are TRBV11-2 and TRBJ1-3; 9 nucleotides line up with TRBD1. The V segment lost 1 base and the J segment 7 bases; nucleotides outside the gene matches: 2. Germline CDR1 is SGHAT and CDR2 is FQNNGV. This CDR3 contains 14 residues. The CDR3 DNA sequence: TGTGCCAGCAGCTTAGGGGACAGGGTGAACACCATATATTTT. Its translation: CASSLGDRVNTIYF.

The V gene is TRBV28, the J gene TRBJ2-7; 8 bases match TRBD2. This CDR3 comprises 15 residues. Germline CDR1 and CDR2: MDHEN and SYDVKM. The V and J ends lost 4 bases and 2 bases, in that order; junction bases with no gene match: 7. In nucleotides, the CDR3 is TGTGCCAGCAGTTACGGGGCTAGCGGGCCCTACGAGCAGTACTTC. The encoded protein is CASSYGASGPYEQYF.

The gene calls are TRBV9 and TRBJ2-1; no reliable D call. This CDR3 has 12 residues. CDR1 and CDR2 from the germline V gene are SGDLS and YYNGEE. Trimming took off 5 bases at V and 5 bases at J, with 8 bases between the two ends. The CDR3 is CASSAQHNEQFF. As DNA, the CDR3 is TGTGCCAGCAGTGCCCAACACAATGAGCAGTTCTTC.

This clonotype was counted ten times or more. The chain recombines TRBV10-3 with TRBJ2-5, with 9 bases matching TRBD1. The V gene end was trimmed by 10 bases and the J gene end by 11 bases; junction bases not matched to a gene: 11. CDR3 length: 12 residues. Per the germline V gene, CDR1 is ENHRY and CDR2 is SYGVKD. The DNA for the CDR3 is TGTGCCACGCGACCGGGACAGGGTATGCAGTACTTC. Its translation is CATRPGQGMQYF.

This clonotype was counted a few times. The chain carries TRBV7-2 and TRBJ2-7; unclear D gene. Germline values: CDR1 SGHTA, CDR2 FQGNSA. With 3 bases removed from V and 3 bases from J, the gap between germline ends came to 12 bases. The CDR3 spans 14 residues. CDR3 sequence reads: CASSFLPVGYEQYF. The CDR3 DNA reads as TGTGCCAGCAGCTTCTTACCGGTAGGCTACGAGCAGTACTTC.

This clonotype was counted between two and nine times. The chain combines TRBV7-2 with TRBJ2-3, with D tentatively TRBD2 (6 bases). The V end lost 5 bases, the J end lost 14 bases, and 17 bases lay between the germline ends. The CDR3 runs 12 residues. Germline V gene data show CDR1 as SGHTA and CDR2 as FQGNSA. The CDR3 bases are TGTGCCAGCAGCCCGGTCGGGGGAGAAGCGTATTTT. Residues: CASSPVGGEAYF.

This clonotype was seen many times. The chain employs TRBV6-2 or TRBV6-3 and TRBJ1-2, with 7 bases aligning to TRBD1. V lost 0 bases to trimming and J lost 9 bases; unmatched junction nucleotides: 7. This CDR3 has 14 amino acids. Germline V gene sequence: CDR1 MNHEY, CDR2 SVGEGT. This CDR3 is CASSYSTGSVSYTF. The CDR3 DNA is TGTGCCAGCAGTTACTCGACAGGGTCGGTGAGCTACACCTTC.

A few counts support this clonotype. The CDR3 region is CASSLAGVGEQFF. In DNA, the CDR3 is TGTGCCAGCAGTCTAGCGGGAGTGGGAGAGCAGTTCTTC. This chain links TRBV6-4 with TRBJ2-1; 10 bases match TRBD2. The CDR3 is made up of 13 amino acids. Germline-derived CDR1 and CDR2 are MRHNA and SNTAGT. The junction had 5 bases not matched to a gene; V was cut back by 5 bases and J by 10 bases.

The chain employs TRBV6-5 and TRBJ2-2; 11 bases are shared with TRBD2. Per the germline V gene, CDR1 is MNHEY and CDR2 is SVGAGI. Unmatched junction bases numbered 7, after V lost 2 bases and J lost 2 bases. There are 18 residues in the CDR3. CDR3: CASSYLPGLAVNTGELFF. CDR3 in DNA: TGTGCCAGCAGTTACCTTCCGGGACTAGCGGTTAACACCGGGGAGCTGTTTTTT.

Here the CDR3 reads CATGGGNEQFF. CDR3 DNA: TGTGCCACAGGAGGGGGCAATGAGCAGTTCTTC. The rearrangement joins TRBV2 to TRBJ2-1; tentatively, D is TRBD1 or TRBD2 (6 bases each). The CDR3 totals 11 residues. V gave up 10 bases and J gave up 6 bases, with 10 bases separating them. CDR1 is SNHLY and CDR2 is FYNNEI in the germline V gene.

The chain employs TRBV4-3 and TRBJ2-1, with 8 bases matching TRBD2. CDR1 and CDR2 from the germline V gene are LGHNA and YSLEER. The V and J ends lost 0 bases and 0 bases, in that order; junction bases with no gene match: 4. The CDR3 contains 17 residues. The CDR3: CASSQESAGDSYNEQFF. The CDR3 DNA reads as TGCGCCAGCAGCCAAGAGTCAGCGGGAGACTCCTACAATGAGCAGTTCTTC.

CDR3 DNA sequence: TGTGCCAGCAGTCCATCCAAGACTAGCGGGAGGAGAAATGAGCAGTTCTTC. This codes for CASSPSKTSGRRNEQFF. The chain employs TRBV27 and TRBJ2-1; 13 bases are shared with TRBD2. Germline trimming cut 5 bases from V and 7 bases from J; bases unmatched to any gene: 11. This CDR3 has 17 amino acids. Germline CDR1 and CDR2: MNHEY and SMNVEV (reference sequence).

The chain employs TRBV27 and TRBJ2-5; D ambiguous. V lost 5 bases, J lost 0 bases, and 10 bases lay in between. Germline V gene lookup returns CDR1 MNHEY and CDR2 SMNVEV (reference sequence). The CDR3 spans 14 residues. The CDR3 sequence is CASSRWGDQETQYF. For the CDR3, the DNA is TGTGCCAGCAGTCGTTGGGGTGACCAAGAGACCCAGTACTTC.

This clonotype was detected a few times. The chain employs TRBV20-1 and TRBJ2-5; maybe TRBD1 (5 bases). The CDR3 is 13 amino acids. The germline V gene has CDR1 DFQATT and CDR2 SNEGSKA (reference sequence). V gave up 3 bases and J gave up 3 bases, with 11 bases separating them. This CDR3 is CSASATAKETQYF. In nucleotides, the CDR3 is TGCAGTGCTAGTGCGACAGCTAAAGAGACCCAGTACTTC.

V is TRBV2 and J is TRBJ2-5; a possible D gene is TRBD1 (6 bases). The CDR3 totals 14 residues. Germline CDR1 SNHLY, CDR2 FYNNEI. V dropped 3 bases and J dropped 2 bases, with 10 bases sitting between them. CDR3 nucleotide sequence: TGTGCCAGCAGTGATAGGCAGGGGCAAGAGACCCAGTACTTC. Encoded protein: CASSDRQGQETQYF.

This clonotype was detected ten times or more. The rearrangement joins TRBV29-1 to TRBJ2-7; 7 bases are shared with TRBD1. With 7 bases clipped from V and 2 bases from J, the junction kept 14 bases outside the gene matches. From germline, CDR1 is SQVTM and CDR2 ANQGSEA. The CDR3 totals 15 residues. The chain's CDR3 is CSGREYRGRPYEQYF. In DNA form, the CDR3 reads TGCAGCGGCCGAGAGTATAGGGGGCGTCCCTACGAGCAGTACTTC.

The CDR3 DNA is TGCAGTGCTAGGGGGGCGAACACCGGGGAGCTGTTTTTT. This codes for CSARGANTGELFF. The J gene is TRBJ2-2, the V gene TRBV20-1; D is perhaps TRBD1 or TRBD2 (5 bases each). Trimming took 3 bases from V and 0 from J, leaving 5 bases between them. There are 13 residues in the CDR3. The V gene's germline CDR1 is DFQATT and CDR2 SNEGSKA (reference sequence).

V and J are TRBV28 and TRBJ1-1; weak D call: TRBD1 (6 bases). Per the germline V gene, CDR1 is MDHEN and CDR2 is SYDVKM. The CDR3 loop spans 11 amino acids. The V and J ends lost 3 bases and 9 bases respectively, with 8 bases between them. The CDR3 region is CASSFTGQAFF. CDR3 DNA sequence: TGTGCCAGCAGTTTCACAGGGCAAGCTTTCTTT.

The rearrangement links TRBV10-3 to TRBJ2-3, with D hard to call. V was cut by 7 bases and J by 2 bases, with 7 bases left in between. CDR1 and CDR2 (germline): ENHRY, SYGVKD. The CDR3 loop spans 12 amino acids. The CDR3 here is CAIKSATDTQYF. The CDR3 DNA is TGTGCCATCAAATCGGCCACAGATACGCAGTATTTT.

The CDR3 is CASSLGTQPNTDTQYF. The DNA for the CDR3 is TGTGCCAGCAGCTTGGGGACCCAGCCTAACACAGATACGCAGTATTTT. V and J are TRBV5-6 and TRBJ2-3; D unclear. The CDR3 length is 16 residues. The germline V gene has CDR1 SGHDT and CDR2 YYEEEE. V was pared by 0 bases and J by 2 bases, with 13 bases between.

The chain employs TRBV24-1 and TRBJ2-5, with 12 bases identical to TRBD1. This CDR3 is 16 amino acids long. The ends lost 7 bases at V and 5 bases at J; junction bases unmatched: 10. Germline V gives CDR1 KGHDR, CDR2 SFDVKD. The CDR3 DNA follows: TGTGCCACCAGGGGGACAGGGGGCGGCCCAGGGGAGACCCAGTACTTC. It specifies CATRGTGGGPGETQYF.

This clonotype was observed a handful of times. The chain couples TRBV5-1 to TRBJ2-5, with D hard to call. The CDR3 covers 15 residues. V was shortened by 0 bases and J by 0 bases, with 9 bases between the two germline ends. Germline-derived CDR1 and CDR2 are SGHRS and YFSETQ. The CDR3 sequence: CASSLGPTYQETQYF. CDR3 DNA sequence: TGCGCCAGCAGCTTGGGCCCCACGTACCAAGAGACCCAGTACTTC.

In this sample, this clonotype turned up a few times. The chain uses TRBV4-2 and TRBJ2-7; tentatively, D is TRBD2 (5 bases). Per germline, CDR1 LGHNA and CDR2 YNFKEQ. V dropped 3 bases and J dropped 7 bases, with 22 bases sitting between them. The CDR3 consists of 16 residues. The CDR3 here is CASSHEPTESGKEQYF. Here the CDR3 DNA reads TGTGCCAGCAGCCATGAACCAACAGAGAGCGGTAAAGAGCAGTACTTC.

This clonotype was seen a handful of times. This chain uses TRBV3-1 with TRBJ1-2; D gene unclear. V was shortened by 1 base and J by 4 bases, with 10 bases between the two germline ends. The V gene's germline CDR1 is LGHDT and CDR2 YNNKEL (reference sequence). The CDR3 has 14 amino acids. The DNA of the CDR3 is TGTGCCAGCAGCCAAGTTCTGGGAACCTATGGCTACACCTTC. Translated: CASSQVLGTYGYTF.